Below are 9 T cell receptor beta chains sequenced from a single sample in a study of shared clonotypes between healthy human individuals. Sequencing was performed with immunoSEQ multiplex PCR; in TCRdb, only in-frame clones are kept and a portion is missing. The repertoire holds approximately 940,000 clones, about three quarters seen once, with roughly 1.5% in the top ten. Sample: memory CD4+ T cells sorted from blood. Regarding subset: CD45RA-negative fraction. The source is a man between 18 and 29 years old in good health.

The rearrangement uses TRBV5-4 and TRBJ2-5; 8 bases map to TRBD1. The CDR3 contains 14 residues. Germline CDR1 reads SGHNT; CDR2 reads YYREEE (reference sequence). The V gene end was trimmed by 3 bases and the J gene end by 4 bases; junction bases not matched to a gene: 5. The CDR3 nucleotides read TGTGCCAGCAGCTCACTGGACAGGGCAGAGACCCAGTACTTC. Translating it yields CASSSLDRAETQYF. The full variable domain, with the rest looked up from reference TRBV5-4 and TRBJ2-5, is ETGVTQSPTHLIKTRGQQVTLRCSSQSGHNTVSWYQQALGQGPQFIFQYYREEENGRGNFPPRFSGLQFPNYSSELNVNALELDDSALYLCASSSLDRAETQYFGPGTRLLVL.

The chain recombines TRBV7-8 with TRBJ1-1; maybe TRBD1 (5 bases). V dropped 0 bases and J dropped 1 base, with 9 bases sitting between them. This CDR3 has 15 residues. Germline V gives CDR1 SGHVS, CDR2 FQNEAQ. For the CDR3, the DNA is TGTGCCAGCAGCTTAGCGGGGACCCCGAACACTGAAGCTTTCTTT. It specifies CASSLAGTPNTEAFF.

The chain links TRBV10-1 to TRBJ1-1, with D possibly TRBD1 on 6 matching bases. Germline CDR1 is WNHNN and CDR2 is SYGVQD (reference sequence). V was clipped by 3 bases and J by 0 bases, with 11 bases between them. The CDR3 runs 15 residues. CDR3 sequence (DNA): TGCGCCAGCAGTGAAACAGGGTCCATGAACACTGAAGCTTTCTTT. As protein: CASSETGSMNTEAFF.

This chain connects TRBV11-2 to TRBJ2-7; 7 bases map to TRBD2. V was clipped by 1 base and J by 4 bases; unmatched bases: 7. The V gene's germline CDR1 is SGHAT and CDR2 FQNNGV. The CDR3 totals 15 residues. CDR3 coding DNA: TGTGCCAGCAGCTTAGGCGGGAGAGGCCCTTACGAGCAGTACTTC. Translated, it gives CASSLGGRGPYEQYF.

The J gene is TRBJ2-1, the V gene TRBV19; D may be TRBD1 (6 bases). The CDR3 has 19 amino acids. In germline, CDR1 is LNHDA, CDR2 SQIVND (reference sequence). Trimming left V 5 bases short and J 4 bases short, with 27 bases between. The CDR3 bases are TGTGCCAGTAGTCCAAGACCTCCTGGGTGGCAGGGGCAATACAATGAGCAGTTCTTC. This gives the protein CASSPRPPGWQGQYNEQFF.

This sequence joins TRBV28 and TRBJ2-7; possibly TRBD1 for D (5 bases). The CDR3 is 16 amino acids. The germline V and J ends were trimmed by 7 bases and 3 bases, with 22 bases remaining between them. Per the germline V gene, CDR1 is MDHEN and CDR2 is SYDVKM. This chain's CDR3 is CASNSAGQGNLYEQYF. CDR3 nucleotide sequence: TGTGCCAGCAATTCGGCCGGCCAGGGAAATCTCTACGAGCAGTACTTC.

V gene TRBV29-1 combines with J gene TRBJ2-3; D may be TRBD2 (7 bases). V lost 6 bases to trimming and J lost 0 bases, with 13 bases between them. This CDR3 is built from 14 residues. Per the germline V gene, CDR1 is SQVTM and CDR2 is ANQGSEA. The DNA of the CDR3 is TGCAGCGTAGGGGGGGAAACTAGCACAGATACGCAGTATTTT. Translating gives CSVGGETSTDTQYF.

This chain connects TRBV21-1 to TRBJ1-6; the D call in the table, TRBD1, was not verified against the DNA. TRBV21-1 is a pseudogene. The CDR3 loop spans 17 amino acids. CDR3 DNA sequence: TGTGCCAGCAGCAAAGGGTCAGGGCCCCTCTATAATTCACCCCTCCACTTT. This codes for CASSKGSGPLYNSPLHF.

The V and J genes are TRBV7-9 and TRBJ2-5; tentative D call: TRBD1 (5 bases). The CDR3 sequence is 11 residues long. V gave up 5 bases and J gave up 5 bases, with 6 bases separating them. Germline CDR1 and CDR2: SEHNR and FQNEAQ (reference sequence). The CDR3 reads CASSNRETQYF. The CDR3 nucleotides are TGTGCCAGCAGCAACAGGGAGACCCAGTACTTC.